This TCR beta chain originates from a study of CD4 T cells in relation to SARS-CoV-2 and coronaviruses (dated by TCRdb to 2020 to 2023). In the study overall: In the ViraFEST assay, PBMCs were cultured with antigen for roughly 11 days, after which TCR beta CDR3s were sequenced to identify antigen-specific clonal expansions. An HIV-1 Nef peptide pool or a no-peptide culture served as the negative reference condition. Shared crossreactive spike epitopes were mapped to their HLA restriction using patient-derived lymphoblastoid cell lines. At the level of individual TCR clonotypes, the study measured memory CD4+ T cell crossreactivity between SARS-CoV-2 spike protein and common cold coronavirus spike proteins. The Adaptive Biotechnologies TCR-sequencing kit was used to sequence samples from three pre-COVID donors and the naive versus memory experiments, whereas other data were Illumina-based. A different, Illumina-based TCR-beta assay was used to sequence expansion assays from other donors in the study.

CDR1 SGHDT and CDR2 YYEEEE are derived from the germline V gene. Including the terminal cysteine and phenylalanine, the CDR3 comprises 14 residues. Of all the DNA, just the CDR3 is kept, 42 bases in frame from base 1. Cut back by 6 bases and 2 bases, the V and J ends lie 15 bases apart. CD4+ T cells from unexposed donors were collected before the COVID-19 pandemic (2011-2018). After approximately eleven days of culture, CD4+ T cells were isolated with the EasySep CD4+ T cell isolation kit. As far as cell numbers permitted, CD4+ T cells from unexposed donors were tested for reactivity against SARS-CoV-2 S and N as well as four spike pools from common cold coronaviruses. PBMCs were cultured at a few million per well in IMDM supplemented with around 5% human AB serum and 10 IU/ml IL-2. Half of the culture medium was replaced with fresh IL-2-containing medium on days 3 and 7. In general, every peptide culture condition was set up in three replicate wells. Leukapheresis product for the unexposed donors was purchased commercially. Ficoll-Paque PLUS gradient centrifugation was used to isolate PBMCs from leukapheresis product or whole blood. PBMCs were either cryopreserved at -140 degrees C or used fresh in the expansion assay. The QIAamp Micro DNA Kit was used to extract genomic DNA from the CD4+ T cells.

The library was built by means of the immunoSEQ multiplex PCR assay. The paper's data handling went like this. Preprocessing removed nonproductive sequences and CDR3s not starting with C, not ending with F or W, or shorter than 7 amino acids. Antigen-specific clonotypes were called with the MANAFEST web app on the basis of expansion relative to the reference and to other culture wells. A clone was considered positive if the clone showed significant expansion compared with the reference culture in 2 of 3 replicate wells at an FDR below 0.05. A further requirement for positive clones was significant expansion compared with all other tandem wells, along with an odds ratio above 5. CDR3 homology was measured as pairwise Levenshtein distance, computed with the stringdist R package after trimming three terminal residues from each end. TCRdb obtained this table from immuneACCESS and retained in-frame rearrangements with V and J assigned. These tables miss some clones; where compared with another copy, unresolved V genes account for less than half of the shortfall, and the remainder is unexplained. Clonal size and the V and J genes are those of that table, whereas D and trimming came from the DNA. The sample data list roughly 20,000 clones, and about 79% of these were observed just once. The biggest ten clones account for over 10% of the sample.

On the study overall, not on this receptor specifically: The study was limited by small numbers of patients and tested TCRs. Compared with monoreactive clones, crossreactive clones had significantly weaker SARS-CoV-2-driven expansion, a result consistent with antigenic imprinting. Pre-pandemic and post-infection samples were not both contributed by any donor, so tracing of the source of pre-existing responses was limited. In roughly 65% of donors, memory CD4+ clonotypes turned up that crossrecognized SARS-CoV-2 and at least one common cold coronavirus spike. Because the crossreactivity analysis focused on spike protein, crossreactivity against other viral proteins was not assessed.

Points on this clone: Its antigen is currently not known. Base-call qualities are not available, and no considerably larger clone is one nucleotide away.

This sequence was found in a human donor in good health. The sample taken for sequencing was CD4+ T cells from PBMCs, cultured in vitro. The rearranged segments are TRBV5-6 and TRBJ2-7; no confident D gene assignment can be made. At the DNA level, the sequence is TGTGCCAGCATCGCCATAGACAAGCCCTACGAGCAGTACTTC. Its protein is CASIAIDKPYEQYF.